The clone carrying this T cell receptor beta chain was counted many times. TCRdb re-called the RACE reads through MiXCR, storing one row per CDR3 protein. The sample shows approximately 80,000 distinct CDR3 sequences, about 8% of them seen only once. Time point denoted: patch test 1, 2 weeks after DPC sensitization. Treatment described: therapeutic diphenylcyclopropenone sensitization with weekly scalp DPC. This entry belongs to a study of human T cells and chemical hapten exposure. As for the study in general: Subjects had 2% DPC placed on about 2 cm by about 2 cm of upper inner arm skin for sensitization.

The sequence was collected from a woman under 40 with alopecia areata. Some clones in this sample may be carry-over from other donors' samples. Sequencing was performed on whole blood, taken in connection with sensitization to the hapten diphenylcyclopropenone (DPC).

The CDR3: CASRSEGTYNSPLHF. Here the CDR3 DNA reads TGTGCCAGCAGGTCCGAGGGGACCTATAATTCACCCCTCCACTTT. The V and J genes are TRBV6-2 or TRBV6-3 and TRBJ1-6; possibly TRBD1 for D (5 bases). Looked up from germline, CDR1 is MNHEY and CDR2 is SVGEGT. Trimming removed 6 bases at V and 2 bases at J, with 11 bases between. This CDR3 has 15 residues.